This paragraph covers one T cell receptor (beta chain) sequence. Its cognate antigen is unknown. The sample is drawn from a study of T cell responses to AZD1222 COVID-19 vaccine. Findings and limits, study-wide: Unmutated variant regions are reportedly the target of nearly half of TCRs that are spike-specific. Two doses of AZD1222 preceded a rise in Spike-specific TCR breadth and depth.

Assay: immunoSEQ multiplex PCR; the TCRdb copy retains only in-frame clones and omits some. This sample carries about 120,000 clones, approximately 90% of them seen once, and the ten largest clones take about 3.7%. The receptor was isolated from an adult in good health. The input for sequencing was peripheral blood, taken on day 0 of AZD1222 vaccination.

The CDR3, as DNA: TGTGCCATCAGACCGAGGACGGGTTTCTATGGCTACACCTTC. Its translation is CAIRPRTGFYGYTF. This chain joins TRBV10-3 and TRBJ1-2, with D unclear. Trimming stripped 6 bases from V and 4 bases from J, with 15 bases between. The germline V gene encodes CDR1 ENHRY and CDR2 SYGVKD. This CDR3 is built from 14 residues.